These T cell receptor beta chains were read from a single sample in a study of cytomegalovirus exposure and HLA in healthy donors. The protocol was immunoSEQ multiplex PCR, while the TCRdb copy is restricted to in-frame clones and leaves out a portion. The sample contains about 82,000 clones, around 82% of which appear only once. Sequenced sample: PBMCs. All receptors come from a man between 50 and 59 years old in good health and CMV-seronegative. CDR3s include the opening cysteine and the closing phenylalanine or tryptophan. The D gene is left open where the match is weak. Part of the rows lack a size; the others show once, few, many or a class for expanded clones.

TRBJ2-7 | TRBV4-1 | . | . | CASSQAAGAFYEQYF | TGCGCCAGCAGCCAAGCTGCGGGTGCCTTTTACGAGCAGTACTTC
TRBJ2-3 | TRBV2 | TRBD1 | . | CASSTGGPGDTQYF | TGTGCCAGCAGCACAGGGGGGCCGGGAGATACGCAGTATTTT
TRBJ1-6 | TRBV7-2 | TRBD1 | . | CASSLAGTGLFGTYNSPLHF | TGTGCCAGCAGCTTAGCGGGGACAGGGTTGTTTGGTACCTATAATTCACCCCTCCACTTT
TRBJ2-5 | TRBV7-2 | . | few | CASSKKQDQETQYF | TGTGCCAGCAGCAAAAAACAGGACCAAGAGACCCAGTACTTC
TRBJ2-5 | TRBV11-2 | . | . | CASSLGGGPEETQYF | TGTGCCAGCAGCTTAGGGGGGGGGCCGGAAGAGACCCAGTACTTC
TRBJ2-4 | TRBV11-2 | . | . | CASSLEAGGTVIQYF | TGTGCCAGCAGCTTAGAGGCAGGGGGGACGGTCATTCAGTACTTC
TRBJ2-7 | TRBV7-3 | . | . | CASSPTEEQYF | TGTGCCAGCAGCCCCACGGAGGAGCAGTACTTC
TRBJ1-6 | TRBV7-9 | TRBD1 | . | CASSAGQGGLPPLHF | TGTGCCAGCAGCGCCGGACAGGGAGGGTTGCCACCCCTCCACTTT
TRBJ2-2 | TRBV2 | . | few | CASSRLGGGTTGELFF | TGTGCCAGCTCTCGTCTTGGTGGGGGGACCACCGGGGAGCTGTTTTTT
TRBJ1-4 | TRBV12-5 | . | few | CASGLVMTQEREKLFF | TGTGCTAGTGGTTTGGTAATGACCCAAGAGCGGGAAAAACTGTTTTTT
TRBJ2-2 | TRBV4-2 | TRBD2 | . | CASSPQAAGGRTGELFF | TGTGCCAGCAGCCCTCAGGCAGCGGGGGGGCGAACCGGGGAGCTGTTTTTT
TRBJ2-5 | TRBV27 | . | . | CASSLRGRQMETQYF | TGTGCCAGCAGTCTTCGCGGCCGACAGATGGAGACCCAGTACTTC
TRBJ2-6 | TRBV5-1 | . | . | CASSLVRGSSGANVLTF | TGCGCCAGCAGCTTGGTTCGGGGTAGCTCTGGGGCCAACGTCCTGACTTTC
TRBJ2-3 | TRBV7-9 | TRBD2 | . | CASSLALTGGPDTQYF | TGTGCCAGCAGCTTAGCGTTGACGGGGGGGCCAGATACGCAGTATTTT
TRBJ2-1 | TRBV30 | . | once | CAWSVHGGVYNEQFF | TGTGCCTGGAGTGTACACGGCGGGGTGTACAATGAGCAGTTCTTC
TRBJ1-1 | TRBV5-1 | TRBD1 | few | CASSATGDTEAFF | TGCGCCAGCAGCGCGACAGGGGACACTGAAGCTTTCTTT
TRBJ2-5 | TRBV7-9 | . | . | CSSSLALGAADMQTQYF | TGTTCCAGCAGCTTAGCGCTAGGGGCCGCTGATATGCAGACCCAGTACTTC
TRBJ2-3 | TRBV6-6 | TRBD2 | . | CASSTGGRGTDTQYF | TGTGCCAGCAGTACGGGGGGTAGGGGCACAGATACGCAGTATTTT
TRBJ2-5 | TRBV10-3 | . | . | CAISDPRATAETQYF | TGTGCCATCAGTGACCCCAGGGCCACGGCAGAGACCCAGTACTTC
TRBJ1-2 | TRBV5-8 | . | . | CASSSVDQTGLNYGYTF | TGTGCCAGCAGCTCAGTCGACCAAACAGGGTTAAACTATGGCTACACCTTC
TRBJ2-7 | TRBV7-2 | . | . | CASSYTGFYEQYF | TGTGCCAGCAGCTATACAGGGTTCTACGAGCAGTACTTC
TRBJ2-7 | TRBV5-4 | TRBD1 | . | CASSFGTAYEQYF | TGTGCCAGCAGCTTCGGGACAGCCTACGAGCAGTACTTC
TRBJ1-3 | TRBV11-3 | TRBD1 | . | CASSLRQGPGNTIYF | TGTGCCAGCAGCTTGAGACAGGGCCCTGGAAACACCATATATTTT
TRBJ1-2 | TRBV19 | TRBD1 | . | CASRRTGGDNNYGYTF | TGTGCCAGCCGGAGGACAGGGGGTGATAATAACTATGGCTACACCTTC
TRBJ1-5 | TRBV27 | . | once | CASSGEFSNQPQHF | TGTGCCAGCAGCGGGGAGTTTAGCAATCAGCCCCAGCATTTT
TRBJ1-4 | TRBV28 | TRBD1 | . | CATSSGQGAGNEKLFF | TGTGCCACCTCGTCGGGACAGGGGGCAGGGAATGAAAAACTGTTTTTT
TRBJ2-1 | TRBV2 | TRBD2 | . | CASTRSGGPDNEQFF | TGTGCCAGCACCAGGAGCGGGGGGCCCGACAATGAGCAGTTCTTC
TRBJ1-3 | TRBV30 | TRBD1 | once | CAWKRGLVSSGNTIYF | TGTGCCTGGAAGAGGGGGCTGGTGAGCTCTGGAAACACCATATATTTT
TRBJ2-5 | TRBV7-9 | . | . | CASSLAGAQETQYF | TGTGCCAGCAGCTTAGCGGGGGCCCAAGAGACCCAGTACTTC
TRBJ1-3 | TRBV10-3 | . | few | CAISELRDSSSGNTIYF | TGTGCCATCAGTGAACTACGGGACTCCAGCTCTGGAAACACCATATATTTT
TRBJ2-5 | TRBV30 | . | . | CAWSVGGGDETQYF | TGTGCCTGGAGTGTAGGGGGGGGCGACGAGACCCAGTACTTC
TRBJ1-1 | TRBV5-1 | TRBD1 | . | CASSLVTGTGGTEAFF | TGCGCCAGCAGCTTGGTAACCGGGACAGGGGGCACTGAAGCTTTCTTT
TRBJ2-7 | TRBV7-8 | . | . | CASSLVTGKRYEQYF | TGTGCCAGCAGCTTAGTTACCGGGAAACGCTACGAGCAGTACTTC
TRBJ2-2 | TRBV7-3 | TRBD1 | once | CASSSSRDRAETGELFF | TGTGCCAGCAGCTCGTCCCGGGACAGGGCCGAAACCGGGGAGCTGTTTTTT
TRBJ2-1 | TRBV7-2 | TRBD2 | . | CASSLTSGATEQFF | TGTGCCAGCAGCTTAACTAGCGGGGCTACTGAGCAGTTCTTC
TRBJ2-2 | TRBV7-2 | . | . | CASRPRRASNTGELFF | TGTGCCAGCAGGCCAAGGAGGGCTTCGAACACCGGGGAGCTGTTTTTT
TRBJ2-1 | TRBV9 | TRBD2 | once | CASSVTSGYNEQFF | TGTGCCAGCAGCGTGACTAGCGGCTACAATGAGCAGTTCTTC
TRBJ2-5 | TRBV7-2 | . | . | CASSLLQETQYF | TGTGCCAGCAGCTTATTACAAGAGACCCAGTACTTC
TRBJ1-2 | TRBV19 | TRBD1 | . | CASSASDRAFLNGYTF | TGTGCCAGTAGTGCCTCGGACAGGGCGTTCCTGAATGGCTACACCTTC
TRBJ2-2 | TRBV29-1 | . | few | CSVENRAGTGELFF | TGCAGCGTTGAAAACAGGGCCGGCACCGGGGAGCTGTTTTTT
TRBJ1-1 | TRBV2 | . | . | CASSGVSAALMGVNTEAFF | TGTGCCAGCAGTGGTGTATCGGCCGCTTTAATGGGCGTTAACACTGAAGCTTTCTTT
TRBJ2-1 | TRBV12-5 | . | . | CASRDSSYNEQFF | TGTGCTAGCCGAGACAGCTCCTACAATGAGCAGTTCTTC
TRBJ2-1 | TRBV6-5 | TRBD2 | once | CASSYLGLAGANEQFF | TGTGCCAGCAGTTACCTGGGACTAGCGGGGGCCAATGAGCAGTTCTTC
TRBJ1-6 | TRBV5-1 | . | . | CASSGTSLSPLHF | TGCGCCAGCAGCGGTACGAGTCTTTCACCCCTCCACTTT
TRBJ2-1 | TRBV19 | TRBD2 | large | CASSIGASGGSSSYNEQFF | TGTGCCAGTAGTATAGGTGCTAGCGGGGGGTCTAGCTCCTACAATGAGCAGTTCTTC
TRBJ2-1 | TRBV10-2 | . | few | CASRPDIFNEQFF | TGCGCCAGCAGGCCGGACATTTTTAATGAGCAGTTCTTC
TRBJ1-4 | TRBV5-5 | . | once | CASSWEGGANEKLFF | TGTGCCAGCAGCTGGGAGGGAGGAGCTAATGAAAAACTGTTTTTT
TRBJ2-5 | TRBV7-2 | TRBD1 | . | CASSEGTGRETQYF | TGTGCCAGCAGCGAGGGGACAGGGAGAGAGACCCAGTACTTC
TRBJ2-1 | TRBV6-1 | . | . | CASSETSFNEQFF | TGTGCCAGCAGTGAAACATCCTTCAATGAGCAGTTCTTC
TRBJ1-6 | TRBV6-5 | . | . | CASSPLGGNNSPLHF | TGTGCCAGCAGCCCACTCGGGGGGAATAATTCACCCCTCCACTTT
TRBJ1-5 | TRBV9 | . | . | CASSVGAGNQPQHF | TGTGCCAGCAGCGTAGGGGCGGGAAATCAGCCCCAGCATTTT
TRBJ1-1 | TRBV7-9 | . | . | CASSPRVLNTEAFF | TGTGCCAGCAGCCCGCGGGTACTGAACACTGAAGCTTTCTTT
TRBJ2-5 | TRBV25-1 | . | . | CASSPGQETQYF | TGTGCCAGCAGCCCGGGGCAAGAGACCCAGTACTTC
TRBJ1-1 | TRBV28 | . | . | CASTPGQPNTEAFF | TGTGCCAGCACTCCGGGACAACCGAACACTGAAGCTTTCTTT
TRBJ2-5 | TRBV6-5 | . | . | CASSFFPAQSEETQYF | TGTGCCAGCAGTTTTTTTCCCGCTCAATCAGAAGAGACCCAGTACTTC
TRBJ2-1 | TRBV7-6 | TRBD1 | . | CASSSGPGQGSYNEQFF | TGTGCCAGCAGCTCCGGCCCGGGACAGGGTTCCTACAATGAGCAGTTCTTC
TRBJ1-2 | TRBV6-1 | . | once | CASRNRVNGYTF | TGTGCCAGCAGAAACAGGGTAAATGGCTACACCTTC